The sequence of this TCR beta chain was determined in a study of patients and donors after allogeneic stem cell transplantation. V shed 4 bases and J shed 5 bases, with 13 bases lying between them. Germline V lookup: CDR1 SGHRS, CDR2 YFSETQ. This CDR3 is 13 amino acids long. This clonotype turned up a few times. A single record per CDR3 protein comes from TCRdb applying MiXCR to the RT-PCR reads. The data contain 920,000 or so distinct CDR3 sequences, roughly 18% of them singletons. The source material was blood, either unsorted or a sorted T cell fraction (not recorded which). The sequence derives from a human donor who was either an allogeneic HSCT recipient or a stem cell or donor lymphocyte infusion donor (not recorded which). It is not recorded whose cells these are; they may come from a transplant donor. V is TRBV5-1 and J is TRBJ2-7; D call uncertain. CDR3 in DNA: TGCGCCAGCAGCCTCCAAGCGCCCAACGAGCAGTACTTC. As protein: CASSLQAPNEQYF. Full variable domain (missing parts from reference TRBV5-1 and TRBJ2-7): KAGVTQTPRYLIKTRGQQVTLSCSPISGHRSVSWYQQTPGQGLQFLFEYFSETQRNKGNFPGRFSGRQFSNSRSEMNVSTLELGDSALYLCASSLQAPNEQYFGPGTRLTVT.